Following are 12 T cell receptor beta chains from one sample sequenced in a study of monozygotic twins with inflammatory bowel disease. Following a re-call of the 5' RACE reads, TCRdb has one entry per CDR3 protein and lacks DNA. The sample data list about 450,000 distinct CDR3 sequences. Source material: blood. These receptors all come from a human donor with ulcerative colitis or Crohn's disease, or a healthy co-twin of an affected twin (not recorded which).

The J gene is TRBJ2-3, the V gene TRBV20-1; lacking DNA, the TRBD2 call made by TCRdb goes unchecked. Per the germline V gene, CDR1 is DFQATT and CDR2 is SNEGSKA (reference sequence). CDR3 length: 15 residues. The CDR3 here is CSARIAGGPTDTQYF.

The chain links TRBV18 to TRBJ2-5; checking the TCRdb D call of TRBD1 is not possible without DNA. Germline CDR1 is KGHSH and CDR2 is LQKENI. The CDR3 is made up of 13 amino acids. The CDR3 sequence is CASSLGTKETQYF.

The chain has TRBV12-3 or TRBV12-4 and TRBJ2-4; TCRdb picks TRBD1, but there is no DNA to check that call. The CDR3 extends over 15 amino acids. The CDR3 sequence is CASSPLTGRTNIQYF.

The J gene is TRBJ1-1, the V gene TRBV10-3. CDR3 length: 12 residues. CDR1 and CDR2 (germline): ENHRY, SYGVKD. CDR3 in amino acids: CAISITNTEAFF.

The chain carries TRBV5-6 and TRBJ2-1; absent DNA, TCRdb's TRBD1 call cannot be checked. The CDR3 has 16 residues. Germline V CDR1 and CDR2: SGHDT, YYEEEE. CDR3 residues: CASSYQGQGPTTKQFF.

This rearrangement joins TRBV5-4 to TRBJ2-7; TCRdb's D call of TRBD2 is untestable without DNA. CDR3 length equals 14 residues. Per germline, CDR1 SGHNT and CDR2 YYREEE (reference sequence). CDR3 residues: CASSTLTGTNEQYF.

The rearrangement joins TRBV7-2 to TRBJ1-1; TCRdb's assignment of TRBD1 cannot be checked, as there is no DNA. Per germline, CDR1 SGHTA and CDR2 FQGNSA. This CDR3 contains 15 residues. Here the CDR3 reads CASSFLDSMNTEAFF.

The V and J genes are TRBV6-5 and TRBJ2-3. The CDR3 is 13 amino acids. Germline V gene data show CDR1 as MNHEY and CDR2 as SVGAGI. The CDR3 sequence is CASRIHSTDTQYF.

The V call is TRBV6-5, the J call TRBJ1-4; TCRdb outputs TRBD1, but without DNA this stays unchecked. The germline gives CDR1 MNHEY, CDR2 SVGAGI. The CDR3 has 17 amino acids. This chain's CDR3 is CASSYSTPGQGNEKLFF.

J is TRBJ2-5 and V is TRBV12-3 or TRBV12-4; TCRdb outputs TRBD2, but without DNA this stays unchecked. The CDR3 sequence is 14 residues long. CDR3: CASSLGGGLETQYF.

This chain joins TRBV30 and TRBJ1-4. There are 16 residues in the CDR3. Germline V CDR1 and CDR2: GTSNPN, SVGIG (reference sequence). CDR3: CAWSVGVTATNEKLFF.

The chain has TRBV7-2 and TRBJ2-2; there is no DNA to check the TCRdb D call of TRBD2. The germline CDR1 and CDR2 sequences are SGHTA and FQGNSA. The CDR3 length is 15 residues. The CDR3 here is CASSLGASGSRELFF.